The 17 T cell receptor beta chains reported below all come from one sample, sequenced in a study of regulatory T cells in long-lasting Graves disease. The time point is: newly diagnosed GD, antithyroid drugs for less than 3 months. Preparation of the TCR library used RNA extracted from PBMCs. Arm-PCR of CDR3 regions and iRepertoire HTBI primers were the basis on which TCR beta libraries were built. MiXCR, run by TCRdb on the multiplex PCR reads, gives a single entry per CDR3 protein. The data hold 530,000 or so distinct CDR3 sequences, with 13% observed a single time. A further study also used this sample, focusing on T cells in Graves' hyperthyroidism and ophthalmopathy.

Source: peripheral blood mononuclear cells (PBMCs), taken at new diagnosis, from a patient treated with antithyroid drugs. Receptors originate from a young man with Graves disease.

In this sample, this clonotype turned up many times. This chain uses TRBV20-1 with TRBJ2-5; D gene unclear. Germline CDR1 and CDR2: DFQATT and SNEGSKA (reference sequence). Trimming left V 3 bases short and J 4 bases short, with 6 bases between. This CDR3 is built from 11 residues. The CDR3 here is CSARERETQYF. The CDR3 region has the DNA TGCAGTGCTAGGGAAAGAGAGACCCAGTACTTC.

In this sample, this clonotype turned up many times. This chain uses TRBV6-1 with TRBJ2-2; D uncertain. Trimming shortened V by 6 bases and J by 3 bases, and 8 bases separated the two germline ends. CDR1 is MNHNS, CDR2 SASEGT, per germline. CDR3 length: 13 amino acids. The CDR3 DNA sequence: TGTGCCAGCAGGGTCCTAGACACCGGGGAGCTGTTTTTT. Amino acid sequence: CASRVLDTGELFF.

This clonotype came up many times. The CDR3 region is CASSPYSENTGELFF. The CDR3 DNA follows: TGTGCCAGCAGCCCGTACAGTGAGAACACCGGGGAGCTGTTTTTT. V and J are TRBV7-6 and TRBJ2-2; D unclear. The CDR3 has 15 amino acids. V dropped 5 bases and J dropped 1 base, with 11 bases sitting between them. CDR1 SGHVS and CDR2 FNYEAQ come from the germline V gene.

This chain links TRBV12-3 or TRBV12-4 with TRBJ2-7; unclear D gene. The CDR3 is 15 amino acids. Trimming removed 5 bases from V and 9 bases from J, with 23 bases in between. This chain's CDR3 is CASSPISGPRWGQYF. The CDR3 DNA reads as TGTGCCAGCAGTCCTATCTCAGGACCCCGGTGGGGGCAGTACTTC.

This clonotype was detected ten times or more. The chain employs TRBV5-5 and TRBJ1-6; no clear D. The V gene lost 5 bases and the J gene lost 8 bases, with 17 bases spanning the gap. Per the germline V gene, CDR1 is SGHKS and CDR2 is YYEKEE (reference sequence). This CDR3 has 15 amino acids. CDR3 DNA: TGTGCCAGCAGGAATAGGGCGCCGGTGGATTCACCCCTCCACTTT. Translated, it gives CASRNRAPVDSPLHF.

Concerning this clonotype: A much larger clone sits a single nucleotide away, making a read error possible. The chain couples TRBV30 to TRBJ2-2; tentatively, D is TRBD1 (5 bases). V gave up 4 bases and J gave up 5 bases, with 20 bases separating them. The CDR3 covers 16 residues. Germline-derived CDR1 and CDR2 are GTSNPN and SVGIG (reference sequence). The chain's CDR3 is CAWNVPSTDPTGELFF. The CDR3 bases are TGTGCCTGGAATGTCCCCTCGACAGATCCGACCGGGGAGCTGTTTTTT.

This clonotype has more than one count but fewer than ten. V and J are TRBV6-1 and TRBJ2-1, with D possibly being TRBD2 (6 bases). V shed 6 bases and J shed 1 base, with 10 bases lying between them. The CDR3 runs to 14 residues. Looked up from germline, CDR1 is MNHNS and CDR2 is SASEGT. CDR3 sequence: CASRRLGSYNEQFF. The CDR3 coding sequence is TGTGCCAGCAGACGACTAGGATCCTACAATGAGCAGTTCTTC.

The V call is TRBV5-5, the J call TRBJ2-1; D perhaps matches TRBD1 (5 bases). Trimming shortened V by 4 bases and J by 4 bases, and 12 bases separated the two germline ends. This CDR3 is built from 14 residues. The germline V gene has CDR1 SGHKS and CDR2 YYEKEE (reference sequence). For the CDR3, the DNA is TGTGCCAGCAGCCTGACTTGGACATACAATGAGCAGTTCTTC. Amino acid sequence: CASSLTWTYNEQFF.

Many counts were recorded for this clonotype. The chain joins TRBV5-1 to TRBJ2-1; D might be TRBD1 or TRBD2, each matching 5 bases. V was trimmed by 4 bases and J by 4 bases, leaving 21 bases between them. The CDR3 length is 17 residues. Germline-derived CDR1 and CDR2 are SGHRS and YFSETQ. The CDR3 protein is CASSAKGVGALYNEQFF. As DNA, the CDR3 is TGCGCCAGCAGCGCCAAAGGGGTCGGGGCCCTATACAATGAGCAGTTCTTC.

This clonotype was observed a single time. DNA for the CDR3: TGTGCCAGCAGCTTGGGGGGGACTAGGGGGAACAATGAGCAGTTCTTC. It is translated as CASSLGGTRGNNEQFF. This chain uses TRBV5-4 with TRBJ2-1; 8 nucleotides agree with TRBD2. The trim removed 0 bases at V and 5 bases at J, leaving 7 bases unmatched. The CDR3 totals 16 residues. Germline V gives CDR1 SGHNT, CDR2 YYREEE (reference sequence).

This clonotype was counted only a few times. CDR3 region: CASSIAGDQGGSYEQYF. In DNA form, the CDR3 reads TGTGCCAGTAGTATCGCCGGGGACCAAGGAGGGTCCTACGAGCAGTACTTC. The rearrangement joins TRBV19 to TRBJ2-7; TRBD2 might be the D (6 bases). Looked up from germline, CDR1 is LNHDA and CDR2 is SQIVND (reference sequence). Trimming shortened V by 3 bases and J by 1 base, and 19 bases separated the two germline ends. The CDR3 is made up of 17 amino acids.

V is TRBV5-1 and J is TRBJ1-2, with D hard to call. The CDR3 sequence is 13 residues long. V dropped 7 bases and J dropped 6 bases, with 16 bases sitting between them. Germline V gives CDR1 SGHRS, CDR2 YFSETQ. This CDR3 reads CASSPRERDGYTF. The DNA for the CDR3 is TGCGCCAGCTCTCCCCGAGAGAGGGATGGCTACACCTTC. Together with reference TRBV5-1 and TRBJ1-2, the CDR3 gives the full variable domain: KAGVTQTPRYLIKTRGQQVTLSCSPISGHRSVSWYQQTPGQGLQFLFEYFSETQRNKGNFPGRFSGRQFSNSRSEMNVSTLELGDSALYLCASSPRERDGYTFGSGTRLTVV.

The CDR3 DNA is TGTGCCAGTAGTATAGGGGGGACAGGGCCCTACGAGCAGTACTTC. This gives the protein CASSIGGTGPYEQYF. V is TRBV19 and J is TRBJ2-7; the match to TRBD1 covers 9 bases. CDR3 length equals 15 residues. Per germline, CDR1 LNHDA and CDR2 SQIVND (reference sequence). V shed 1 base and J 2 bases; nucleotides not matched to a gene: 3.

This clonotype was counted many times. The V gene is TRBV6-1, the J gene TRBJ1-5, with unresolved D. The CDR3 length is 18 residues. Germline CDR1 and CDR2: MNHNS and SASEGT. The V end lost 7 bases, the J end lost 1 base, and 23 bases lay between the germline ends. The DNA of the CDR3 is TGTGCCAGCACCATGAGGTATACCGGGGAGAGGAGCAATCAGCCCCAGCATTTT. It translates to CASTMRYTGERSNQPQHF.

This clonotype was detected ten times or more. The rearrangement joins TRBV10-3 to TRBJ2-3, with D perhaps TRBD1 (5 bases). This CDR3 is 15 amino acids long. The germline V and J ends were trimmed by 2 bases and 2 bases, with 11 bases remaining between them. Per germline, CDR1 ENHRY and CDR2 SYGVKD. For the CDR3, the DNA is TGTGCCATCAGTGAGGGGATGGGGCTCACAGATACGCAGTATTTT. Protein sequence: CAISEGMGLTDTQYF.

This clonotype was detected many times. This chain links TRBV10-1 with TRBJ2-7; D not resolved. This CDR3 is built from 13 residues. CDR1 and CDR2 (germline): WNHNN, SYGVQD (reference sequence). Trimming took 4 bases from V and 6 from J, leaving 13 bases between them. The CDR3 DNA follows: TGCGCCAGCAGTGGATTTCCTGAGGCCGAGCAGTACTTC. This sequence encodes CASSGFPEAEQYF.

The rearrangement uses TRBV7-3 and TRBJ2-2; 9 bases match TRBD1. Germline trimming cut 5 bases from V and 11 bases from J; bases unmatched to any gene: 9. Germline CDR1 and CDR2: SGHTA and FQGTGA. The CDR3 sequence is 14 residues long. CDR3 loop: CASSRTGDEGELFF. Written as DNA, the CDR3 is TGTGCCAGCAGCCGGACAGGGGATGAGGGAGAGCTGTTTTTT.